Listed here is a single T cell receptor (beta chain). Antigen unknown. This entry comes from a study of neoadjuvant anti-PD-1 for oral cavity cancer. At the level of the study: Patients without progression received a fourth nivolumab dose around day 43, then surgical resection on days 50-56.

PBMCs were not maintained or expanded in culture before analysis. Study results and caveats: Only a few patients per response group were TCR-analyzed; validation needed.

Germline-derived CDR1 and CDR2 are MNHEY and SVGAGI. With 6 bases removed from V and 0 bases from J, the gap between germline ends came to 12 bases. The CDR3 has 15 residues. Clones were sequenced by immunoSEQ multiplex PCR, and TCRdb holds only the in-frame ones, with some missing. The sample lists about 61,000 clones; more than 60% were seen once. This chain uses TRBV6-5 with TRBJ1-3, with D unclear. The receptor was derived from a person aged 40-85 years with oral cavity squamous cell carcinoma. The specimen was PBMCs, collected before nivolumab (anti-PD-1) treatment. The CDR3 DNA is TGTGCCAGCAGCCGATCATTAGGCTCTGGAAACACCATATATTTT. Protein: CASSRSLGSGNTIYF.